The 15 T cell receptor beta chains below were found in one sample sequenced in a study of blood T cell repertoires in COVID-19. Assay: immunoSEQ multiplex PCR; the TCRdb copy retains only in-frame clones and omits some. Of 120,000 or so clones listed, about 80% are singletons. Sequencing was performed on peripheral blood. These receptors were collected from a man between 40 and 49 years old with active or convalescent COVID-19.

The V and J genes are TRBV7-9 and TRBJ2-1; tentative D call: TRBD1 (6 bases). The CDR3 totals 14 residues. Germline lookup yields CDR1 SEHNR and CDR2 FQNEAQ (reference sequence). V lost 1 base, J lost 2 bases, and 6 bases lay in between. The DNA of the CDR3 is TGTGCCAGCAGCTTAGGGACAGCCTACAATGAGCAGTTCTTC. Translated, it gives CASSLGTAYNEQFF. Full variable domain (outside the CDR3, taken from reference TRBV7-9 and TRBJ2-1): DTGVSQNPRHKITKRGQNVTFRCDPISEHNRLYWYRQTLGQGPEFLTYFQNEAQLEKSRLLSDRFSAERPKGSFSTLEIQRTEQGDSAMYLCASSLGTAYNEQFFGPGTRLTVL.

The chain joins TRBV6-2 or TRBV6-3 to TRBJ1-1; D ambiguous. V gave up 3 bases and J gave up 0 bases, with 11 bases separating them. Germline CDR1 and CDR2: MNHEY and SVGEGT. The length of the CDR3 is 15 residues. CDR3 loop: CASSYVLEVNTEAFF. The DNA for the CDR3 is TGTGCCAGCAGTTATGTTCTAGAGGTGAACACTGAAGCTTTCTTT.

The rearrangement links TRBV6-2 or TRBV6-3 to TRBJ1-1; D uncertain. V shed 6 bases and J shed 6 bases, with 14 bases lying between them. This CDR3 is 13 amino acids long. CDR1 is MNHEY and CDR2 is SVGEGT in the germline V gene. The DNA for the CDR3 is TGTGCCAGCAGCCGCGAGATTGCCGCTGAAGCTTTCTTT. Translated: CASSREIAAEAFF.

Worth noting for this clone: The junction departs from the called germline gene at one end, perhaps through a read error. The gene calls are TRBV28 and TRBJ2-7, with 13 bases fitting TRBD2. The CDR3 consists of 13 residues. Germline V lookup: CDR1 MDHEN, CDR2 SYDVKM. The CDR3 is CASSFSGTSGAGF. In nucleotides, the CDR3 is TGTGCCAGCAGTTTTTCCGGGACTAGCGGGGCCGGGTTC.

The rearrangement links TRBV28 to TRBJ2-1; a weak D match, TRBD2 (6 bases). CDR3 size: 15 residues. V was shortened by 8 bases and J by 4 bases, with 18 bases between the two germline ends. The germline CDR1 and CDR2 sequences are MDHEN and SYDVKM. DNA for the CDR3: TGTGCCAGCCAGTTGGGGGGAGTAGCTTACAATGAGCAGTTCTTC. Translated, it gives CASQLGGVAYNEQFF.

V and J are TRBV27 and TRBJ2-5; 10 bases agree with TRBD2. From germline, CDR1 is MNHEY and CDR2 SMNVEV (reference sequence). After removal of 6 bases from V and 2 bases from J, the junction contained 15 bases not matched to a gene. The CDR3 spans 18 residues. The CDR3: CASSPSLAGARGQETQYF. CDR3 nucleotide sequence: TGTGCCAGCAGCCCCTCTCTAGCGGGAGCCAGGGGGCAAGAGACCCAGTACTTC.

The rearrangement links TRBV30 to TRBJ1-6; D not certain. The CDR3 spans 16 residues. Germline V gene lookup returns CDR1 GTSNPN and CDR2 SVGIG (reference sequence). Trimming cost V 0 bases and J 0 bases, with 9 bases left between them. CDR3 nucleotide sequence: TGTGCCTGGAGTGTACCTCCGAGCTCCTATAATTCACCCCTCCACTTT. Translating it yields CAWSVPPSSYNSPLHF.

This sequence joins TRBV27 and TRBJ1-1; D unclear. Trimming shortened V by 0 bases and J by 2 bases, and 10 bases separated the two germline ends. This CDR3 has 15 residues. Germline values: CDR1 MNHEY, CDR2 SMNVEV (reference sequence). The CDR3, as DNA: TGTGCCAGCAGTTTATCGATCGGGGTTAACACTGAAGCTTTCTTT. This sequence encodes CASSLSIGVNTEAFF.

The V gene is TRBV20-1, the J gene TRBJ1-1; D remains unclear. CDR1 and CDR2 from the germline V gene are DFQATT and SNEGSKA (reference sequence). Trimming cost V 5 bases and J 1 base, with 11 bases left between them. The CDR3 loop spans 13 amino acids. The CDR3 DNA sequence: TGCAGTGCTGGTGCGCTAGAGAACACTGAAGCTTTCTTT. This encodes CSAGALENTEAFF.

The CDR3 DNA reads TGCGCCAGCAGCTTGGAGCGGGAGCGGCAGTTCTTC. Translating it yields CASSLERERQFF. The chain joins TRBV4-1 to TRBJ2-1; 8 bases agree with TRBD2. The CDR3 sequence is 12 residues long. Germline CDR1 reads MGHRA; CDR2 reads YSYEKL. Trimming removed 5 bases from V and 12 bases from J; junction bases left unmatched: 6.

A single count supports this clone. The gene calls are TRBV16 and TRBJ2-1; D perhaps matches TRBD2 (6 bases). There are 14 residues in the CDR3. Germline V CDR1 and CDR2: KGHSY, FQNENV. The germline V and J ends were trimmed by 8 bases and 8 bases, with 19 bases remaining between them. The CDR3, as DNA: TGTGCCAGCGCCCGGAGGGGCTATATTGATGAGCAGTTCTTC. Translated, it gives CASARRGYIDEQFF.

This clone has only a few counts. The V call is TRBV7-2, the J call TRBJ2-3; no firm D call. CDR3 length: 15 residues. The V end was cut by 1 base, the J end by 2 bases, with 10 bases between. Per the germline V gene, CDR1 is SGHTA and CDR2 is FQGNSA. The CDR3 DNA is TGTGCCAGCAGCTTAGTACAGCTATCCACAGATACGCAGTATTTT. As protein: CASSLVQLSTDTQYF.

J is TRBJ2-1 and V is TRBV29-1; perhaps TRBD2 as D (6 bases). This CDR3 has 15 residues. Germline-derived CDR1 and CDR2 are SQVTM and ANQGSEA. Deletions cut 4 bases from V and 9 bases from J, with 22 bases between. CDR3 amino acids: CSVGRPGTSLGEQFF. The CDR3 DNA reads as TGCAGCGTTGGGCGTCCGGGGACTTCCTTGGGTGAGCAGTTCTTC.

This rearrangement joins TRBV29-1 to TRBJ2-7; possible D gene TRBD1, 11 bases. V gave up 6 bases and J gave up 1 base, with 31 bases separating them. The CDR3 extends over 19 amino acids. Germline CDR1 reads SQVTM; CDR2 reads ANQGSEA. This CDR3 reads CSVVFTGQGGLALSYEQYF. The DNA of the CDR3 is TGCAGCGTCGTTTTTACGGGACAGGGGGGACTAGCGCTTTCCTACGAGCAGTACTTC.

The chain employs TRBV11-3 and TRBJ1-6; 7 nucleotides agree with TRBD1. The J segment lost 7 bases and the V segment lost 4 bases, leaving 7 bases of the junction unmatched. Germline CDR1 is SGHNT and CDR2 is YENEEA. The CDR3 is 15 residues long. The DNA of the CDR3 is TGTGCCAGCAGCTGGGGGGACAGACTAAATTCACCCCTCCACTTT. As protein: CASSWGDRLNSPLHF.